Detailed here is one TCR beta chain. The antigen remains undetermined. This CDR3 is built from 14 residues. Trimming cost V 1 base and J 6 bases, with 10 bases left between them. The V gene's germline CDR1 is SEHNR and CDR2 FQNEAQ (reference sequence). These data originate in a study of beta chain features in type 1 diabetes. Study-level points and caveats: Type 1 diabetes patients showed fewer insertions and more deletions at VDJ junctions. A greater similarity of naive, central memory and Treg TCRB repertoires was seen among patients than among healthy donors. TCRB CDR3s from Type 1 diabetes patients were moderately but significantly shorter in all four CD4+ subsets.

Of the isolated RNA, all was reverse transcribed, and so the sequenced material was expressed TCRB transcripts. Profiled with immunoSEQ multiplex PCR; TCRdb holds only in-frame clones, not every one. The sample holds about 650,000 clones, 9.5% to 15% seen once. Without exception, sorted populations had purity beyond 98%. This clonotype originated in a man in his thirties or forties with type 1 diabetes. The specimen was naive CD4+ T cells from blood. The chain recombines TRBV7-9 with TRBJ2-1; D unclear. The CDR3 nucleotides read TGTGCCAGCAGCTTAGTCTGGGTAGGCAATGAGCAGTTCTTC. This encodes CASSLVWVGNEQFF.